What follows is one TCR beta chain and its context. The data are from a study of shared clonotypes between healthy human individuals. With 2 bases removed from V and 9 bases from J, the gap between germline ends came to 17 bases. This CDR3 comprises 15 residues. CDR1 MNHEY and CDR2 SVGAGI come from the germline V gene. When replicate PCRs were run on sorted subsets, they used roughly 0.2 ug DNA, some 33,000 T cell genomes. Using immunoSEQ multiplex PCR, the repertoire was profiled, and TCRdb retains in-frame clones only, with some absent. The sample records millions of clones, around nine tenths being singletons.

V gene TRBV6-5 combines with J gene TRBJ2-4; D may match TRBD1 or TRBD2 (5 bases each). The sequence derives from a man aged 18-30 years in good health. Sequencing was carried out using naive CD4+ T cells sorted from blood. Subset meaning: CD45RA+ positively selected. Here the CDR3 reads CASSYAPGGDGIQYF. DNA for the CDR3: TGTGCCAGCAGTTACGCTCCTGGGGGAGACGGCATTCAGTACTTC.